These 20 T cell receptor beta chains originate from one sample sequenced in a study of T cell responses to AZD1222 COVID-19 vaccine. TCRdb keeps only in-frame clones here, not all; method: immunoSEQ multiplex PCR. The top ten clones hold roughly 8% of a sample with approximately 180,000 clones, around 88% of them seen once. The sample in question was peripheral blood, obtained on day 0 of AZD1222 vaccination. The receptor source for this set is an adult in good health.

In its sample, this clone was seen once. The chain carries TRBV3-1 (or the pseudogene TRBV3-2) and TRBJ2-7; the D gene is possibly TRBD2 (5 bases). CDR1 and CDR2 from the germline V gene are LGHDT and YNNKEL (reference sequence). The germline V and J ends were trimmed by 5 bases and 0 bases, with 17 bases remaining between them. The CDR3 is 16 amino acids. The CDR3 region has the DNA TGTGCCAGCAGCTCCCGGACTGTTCAACTCTCCTACGAGCAGTACTTC. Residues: CASSSRTVQLSYEQYF.

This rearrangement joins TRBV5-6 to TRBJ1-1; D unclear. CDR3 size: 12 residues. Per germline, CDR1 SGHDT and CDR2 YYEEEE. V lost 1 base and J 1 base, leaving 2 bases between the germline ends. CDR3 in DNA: TGTGCCAGCAGCTTGCCGAACACTGAAGCTTTCTTT. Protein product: CASSLPNTEAFF.

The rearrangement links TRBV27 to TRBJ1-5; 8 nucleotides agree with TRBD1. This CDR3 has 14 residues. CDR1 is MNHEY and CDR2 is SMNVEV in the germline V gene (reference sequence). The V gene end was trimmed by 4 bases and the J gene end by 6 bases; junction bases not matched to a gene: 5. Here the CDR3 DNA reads TGTGCCAGCAGTTCGACAGGGGAAGTTCAGCCCCAGCATTTT. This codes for CASSSTGEVQPQHF.

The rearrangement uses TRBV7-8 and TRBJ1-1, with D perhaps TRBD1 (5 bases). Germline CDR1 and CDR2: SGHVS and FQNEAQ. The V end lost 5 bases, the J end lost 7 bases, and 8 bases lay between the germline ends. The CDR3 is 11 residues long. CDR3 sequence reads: CASSPGLEAFF. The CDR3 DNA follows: TGTGCCAGCAGCCCGGGACTTGAAGCTTTCTTT.

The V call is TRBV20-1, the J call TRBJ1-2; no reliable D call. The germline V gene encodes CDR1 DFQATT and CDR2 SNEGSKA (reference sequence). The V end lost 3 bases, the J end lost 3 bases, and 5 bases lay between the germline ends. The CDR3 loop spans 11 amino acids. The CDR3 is CSASGHYGYTF. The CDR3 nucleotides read TGCAGTGCTAGCGGGCACTATGGCTACACCTTC.

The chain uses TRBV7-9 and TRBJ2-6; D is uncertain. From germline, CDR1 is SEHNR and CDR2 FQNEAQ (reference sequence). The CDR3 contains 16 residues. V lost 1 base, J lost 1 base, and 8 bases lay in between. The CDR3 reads CASSLGIGSGANVLTF. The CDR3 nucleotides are TGTGCCAGCAGCTTAGGTATCGGGTCTGGGGCCAACGTCCTGACTTTC.

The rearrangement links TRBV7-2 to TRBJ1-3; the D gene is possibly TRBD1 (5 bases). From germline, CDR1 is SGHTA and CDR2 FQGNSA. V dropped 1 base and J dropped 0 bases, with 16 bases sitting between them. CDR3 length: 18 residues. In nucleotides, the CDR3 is TGTGCCAGCAGCTTAGTTGGGGGGGTCCCAAGCTCTGGAAACACCATATATTTT. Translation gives CASSLVGGVPSSGNTIYF.

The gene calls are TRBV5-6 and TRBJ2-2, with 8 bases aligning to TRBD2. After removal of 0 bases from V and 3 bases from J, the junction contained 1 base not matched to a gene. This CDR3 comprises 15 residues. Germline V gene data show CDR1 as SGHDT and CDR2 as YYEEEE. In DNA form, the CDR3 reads TGTGCCAGCAGCTTGGGGGGACTAGACACCGGGGAGCTGTTTTTT. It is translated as CASSLGGLDTGELFF.

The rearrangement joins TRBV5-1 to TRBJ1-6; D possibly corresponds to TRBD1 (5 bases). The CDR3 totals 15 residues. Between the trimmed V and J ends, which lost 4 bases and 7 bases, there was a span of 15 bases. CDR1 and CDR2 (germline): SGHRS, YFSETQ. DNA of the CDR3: TGCGCCAGCAGCCTTGGGGGAAGGGCCAATTCACCCCTCCACTTT. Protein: CASSLGGRANSPLHF. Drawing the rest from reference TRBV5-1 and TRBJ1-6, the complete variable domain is KAGVTQTPRYLIKTRGQQVTLSCSPISGHRSVSWYQQTPGQGLQFLFEYFSETQRNKGNFPGRFSGRQFSNSRSEMNVSTLELGDSALYLCASSLGGRANSPLHFGNGTRLTVT.

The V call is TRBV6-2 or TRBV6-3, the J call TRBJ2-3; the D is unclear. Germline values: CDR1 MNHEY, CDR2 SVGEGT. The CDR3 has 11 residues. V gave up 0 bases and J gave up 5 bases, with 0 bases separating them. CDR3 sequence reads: CASSYSDTQYF. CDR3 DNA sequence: TGTGCCAGCAGTTACTCAGATACGCAGTATTTT.

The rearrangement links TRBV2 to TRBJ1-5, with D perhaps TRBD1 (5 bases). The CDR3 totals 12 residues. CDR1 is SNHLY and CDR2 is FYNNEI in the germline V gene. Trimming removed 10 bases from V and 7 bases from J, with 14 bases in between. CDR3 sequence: CATGQGRQPQHF. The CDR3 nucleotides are TGTGCCACTGGGCAGGGTAGACAGCCCCAGCATTTT.

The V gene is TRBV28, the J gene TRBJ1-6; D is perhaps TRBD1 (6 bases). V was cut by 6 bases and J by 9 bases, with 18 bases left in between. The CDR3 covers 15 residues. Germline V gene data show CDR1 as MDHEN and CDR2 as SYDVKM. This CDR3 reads CASSPADRRGSPLHF. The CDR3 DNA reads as TGTGCCAGCAGCCCCGCCGACAGGCGGGGTTCACCCCTCCACTTT.

In DNA, the CDR3 is TGTGCCACCCCCAGGGGTAGGGGGCCCACGTGGGGGTATCAGCCCCAGCATTTT. It encodes CATPRGRGPTWGYQPQHF. The chain is built from TRBV9 and TRBJ1-5; the match to TRBD1 covers 7 bases. The trim removed 9 bases at V and 5 bases at J, leaving 23 bases unmatched. Germline V gene data show CDR1 as SGDLS and CDR2 as YYNGEE. This CDR3 spans 18 amino acids.

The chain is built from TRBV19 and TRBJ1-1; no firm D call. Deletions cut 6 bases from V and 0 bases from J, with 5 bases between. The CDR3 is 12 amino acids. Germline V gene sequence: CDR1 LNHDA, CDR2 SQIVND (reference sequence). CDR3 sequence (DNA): TGTGCCAGTAGACAAGTGAACACTGAAGCTTTCTTT. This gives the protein CASRQVNTEAFF.

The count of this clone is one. The CDR3 region is CASAGLGGNQPQHF. The CDR3 nucleotides are TGTGCCAGCGCGGGACTGGGCGGCAATCAGCCCCAGCATTTT. V gene TRBV27 combines with J gene TRBJ1-5; a weak D match, TRBD1 (5 bases). With 8 bases removed from V and 2 bases from J, the gap between germline ends came to 13 bases. This CDR3 spans 14 amino acids. The germline gives CDR1 MNHEY, CDR2 SMNVEV (reference sequence).

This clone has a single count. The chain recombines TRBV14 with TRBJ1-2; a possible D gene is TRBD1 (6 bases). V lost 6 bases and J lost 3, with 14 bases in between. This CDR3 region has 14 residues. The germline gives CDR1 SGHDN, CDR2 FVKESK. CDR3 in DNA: TGTGCCAGCAGGCCACTGGACAGTCACTATGGCTACACCTTC. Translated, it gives CASRPLDSHYGYTF.

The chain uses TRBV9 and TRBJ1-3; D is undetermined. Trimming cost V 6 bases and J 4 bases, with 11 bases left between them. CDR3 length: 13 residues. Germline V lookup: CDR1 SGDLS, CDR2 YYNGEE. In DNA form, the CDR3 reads TGTGCCAGCACCTCATATGGGGGAAACACCATATATTTT. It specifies CASTSYGGNTIYF.

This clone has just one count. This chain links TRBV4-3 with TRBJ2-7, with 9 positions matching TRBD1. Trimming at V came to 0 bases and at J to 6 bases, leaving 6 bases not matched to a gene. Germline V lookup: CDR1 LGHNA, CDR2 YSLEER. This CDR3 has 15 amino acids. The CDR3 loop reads CASSQESNRGREQYF. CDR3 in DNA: TGCGCCAGCAGCCAAGAAAGCAACAGGGGGCGCGAGCAGTACTTC.

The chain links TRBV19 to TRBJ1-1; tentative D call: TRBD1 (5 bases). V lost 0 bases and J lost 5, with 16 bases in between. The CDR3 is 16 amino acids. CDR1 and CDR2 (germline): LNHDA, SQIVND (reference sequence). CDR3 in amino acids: CASSIDQGEDETEAFF. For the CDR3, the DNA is TGTGCCAGTAGTATAGATCAGGGAGAGGATGAGACTGAAGCTTTCTTT.

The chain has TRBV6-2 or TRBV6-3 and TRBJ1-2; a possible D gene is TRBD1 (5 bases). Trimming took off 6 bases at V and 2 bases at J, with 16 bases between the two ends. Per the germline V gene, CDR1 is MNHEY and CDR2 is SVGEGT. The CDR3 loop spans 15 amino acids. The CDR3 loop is CASSRSRGSNYGYTF. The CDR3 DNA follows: TGTGCCAGCAGCCGCTCCCGGGGCTCCAACTATGGCTACACCTTC.